These T cell receptor beta chains were read from a single sample in a study of identifying expanded T cells in peripheral blood. TCRdb's table, derived via immunoSEQ multiplex PCR, lists solely in-frame clones and lacks some. This sample carries 120,000 or so clones, about four fifths of them seen once, and the ten largest clones take approximately 3%. Source material: blood. These receptors were taken from a person aged 18 to 75 in good health. Both conserved end residues are part of each CDR3. The order of the fields is D gene, V gene, J gene, clone size, CDR3 protein, CDR3 DNA. The D gene is left open where the match is weak. The listing skips clone size in some rows; elsewhere it reads once, few, many or a size class.

>.|TRBV4-3|TRBJ1-6|few
CASSHREDNSPLHF
TGCGCCAGCAGCCACCGGGAGGATAATTCACCCCTCCACTTT
>TRBD1|TRBV7-8|TRBJ2-6|.
CASSLRDRARSGANVLTF
TGTGCCAGCAGCTTACGGGACAGGGCTCGCTCTGGGGCCAACGTCCTGACTTTC
>TRBD1|TRBV7-2|TRBJ1-1|.
CASRSAGGTGGGEAFF
TGTGCCAGCAGGTCGGCGGGCGGGACAGGCGGGGGTGAAGCTTTCTTT
>TRBD1|TRBV11-3|TRBJ1-1|few
CASSLGTQGTEAFF
TGTGCCAGCAGCCTCGGGACACAGGGGACTGAAGCTTTCTTT
>.|TRBV2|TRBJ1-1|.
CASSPPGAAEAFF
TGTGCCAGCAGCCCTCCCGGGGCAGCTGAAGCTTTCTTT
>TRBD1|TRBV6-5|TRBJ2-7|.
CASSYSQGADYEQYF
TGTGCCAGCAGTTACTCACAGGGGGCTGACTACGAGCAGTACTTC
>.|TRBV25-1|TRBJ2-5|.
CASSTHDRLQETQYF
TGTGCCAGCTCTACCCACGACAGGCTACAAGAGACCCAGTACTTC
>TRBD2|TRBV7-8|TRBJ2-1|.
CASSATSGHLYNEQFF
TGTGCCAGCAGCGCGACTAGCGGCCACCTCTACAATGAGCAGTTCTTC
>TRBD1|TRBV5-1|TRBJ1-2|.
CASSSQGGYTF
TGCGCCAGCAGCTCACAGGGGGGCTACACCTTC
>.|TRBV4-3|TRBJ2-1|.
CASSQQWLDLTYNEQFF
TGCGCCAGCAGCCAACAGTGGCTCGACCTAACCTACAATGAGCAGTTCTTC
>.|TRBV18|TRBJ2-3|few
CASSRISGYTDTQYF
TGTGCCAGCTCACGGATTTCAGGGTACACAGATACGCAGTATTTT
>.|TRBV27|TRBJ2-3|.
CASSLGTDTQYF
TGTGCCAGCAGTTTAGGGACAGATACGCAGTATTTT
>TRBD1|TRBV16|TRBJ2-1|.
CASSPEGQSYNEQFF
TGTGCCAGCAGCCCCGAGGGACAGTCCTACAATGAGCAGTTCTTC
>.|TRBV4-3|TRBJ2-1|.
CASSQVGFPGAYNEQFF
TGCGCCAGCAGCCAAGTAGGGTTTCCGGGGGCGTACAATGAGCAGTTCTTC
>.|TRBV4-3|TRBJ2-7|.
CASSQGVSSSYEQYF
TGCGCCAGCAGCCAAGGTGTCAGTTCGAGCTACGAGCAGTACTTC
>.|TRBV6-1|TRBJ1-5|.
CASSFRGLNQPQHF
TGTGCCAGCAGTTTCAGGGGACTCAATCAGCCCCAGCATTTT
>.|TRBV7-9|TRBJ1-2|.
CASSLSAGVTRGYTF
TGTGCCAGCAGCTTGTCGGCCGGGGTCACGAGAGGCTACACCTTC
>.|TRBV29-1|TRBJ1-1|.
CSARTDSNTEAFF
TGCAGCGCCAGGACAGATTCAAACACTGAAGCTTTCTTT
>.|TRBV25-1|TRBJ1-3|.
CASPKEPEDCSGNTIYF
TGTGCCAGCCCGAAGGAACCGGAAGATTGTTCTGGAAACACCATATATTTT
>.|TRBV7-2|TRBJ2-1|.
CASSPPGGSSYNEQFF
TGTGCCAGCAGCCCTCCGGGGGGCAGCTCCTACAATGAGCAGTTCTTC
>.|TRBV9|TRBJ1-2|few
CASSVMEYGYTF
TGTGCCAGCAGCGTAATGGAGTATGGCTACACCTTC
>.|TRBV5-1|TRBJ1-1|.
CASSINEQGGSTEAFF
TGCGCCAGCAGCATAAACGAGCAGGGAGGGTCCACTGAAGCTTTCTTT
>.|TRBV18|TRBJ2-3|.
CASSPGVGRGTDTQYF
TGTGCCAGCTCACCCGGGGTCGGACGGGGCACAGATACGCAGTATTTT
>.|TRBV19|TRBJ1-1|.
CASSKMNTEAFF
TGTGCCAGTAGCAAAATGAACACTGAAGCTTTCTTT
>.|TRBV4-3|TRBJ1-4|once
CASSPQARVGEKLFF
TGCGCCAGCAGCCCACAGGCTCGTGTGGGTGAAAAACTGTTTTTT
>TRBD2|TRBV7-3|TRBJ2-3|.
CASSSHSSGGSDTQYF
TGTGCCAGCAGCTCCCATTCTAGCGGGGGGTCGGATACGCAGTATTTT
>.|TRBV4-3|TRBJ1-2|.
CASSPMGLRANYGYTF
TGCGCCAGCAGCCCCATGGGGTTGAGAGCTAACTATGGCTACACCTTC
>.|TRBV6-9|TRBJ1-5|.
CASSWDSNQPQHF
TGTGCCAGCAGTTGGGACAGCAATCAGCCCCAGCATTTT
>TRBD1|TRBV6-5|TRBJ1-2|.
CASSWQGARGYTF
TGTGCCAGCAGTTGGCAGGGGGCGAGGGGCTACACCTTC
>.|TRBV2|TRBJ1-3|many
CASSLTSGVGNTIYF
TGTGCCAGCAGCCTCACATCCGGGGTCGGAAACACCATATATTTT
>TRBD1|TRBV7-2|TRBJ2-1|.
CASSRRDRGGSYNEQFF
TGTGCCAGCAGCCGCCGGGACAGGGGTGGATCCTACAATGAGCAGTTCTTC
>.|TRBV23-1|TRBJ2-2|.
CASGQGFGANTGELFF
TGCGCCAGCGGCCAGGGATTCGGCGCGAACACCGGGGAGCTGTTTTTT
>.|TRBV5-6|TRBJ1-1|.
CASSYRENRAFF
TGTGCCAGCAGTTATAGGGAAAATCGGGCTTTCTTT
>.|TRBV30|TRBJ1-1|.
CASRTLNTEAFF
TGTGCCTCCAGGACACTGAACACTGAAGCTTTCTTT
>.|TRBV5-1|TRBJ2-3|.
CASSLGGTLKGDTQYF
TGCGCCAGCAGCTTGGGCGGGACTCTCAAGGGGGATACGCAGTATTTT
>TRBD1|TRBV6-5|TRBJ1-6|.
CASRGGQRNSPLHF
TGTGCCAGCAGGGGGGGACAGAGGAATTCACCCCTCCACTTT
>TRBD1|TRBV5-4|TRBJ1-6|once
CASSSRTGIFPSGISPLHF
TGTGCCAGCAGCTCACGGACAGGGATTTTTCCTTCGGGTATTTCACCCCTCCACTTT
>.|TRBV18|TRBJ1-1|.
CASSPGNQNTEAFF
TGTGCCAGCAGCCCAGGGAACCAGAACACTGAAGCTTTCTTT
>.|TRBV19|TRBJ1-6|.
CASNTQGTNSPLHF
TGTGCCAGTAATACTCAGGGCACTAATTCACCCCTCCACTTT
>.|TRBV4-3|TRBJ2-2|.
CASSQEFSITELFF
TGCGCCAGCAGCCAAGAGTTCAGTATCACGGAGCTGTTTTTT
>TRBD1|TRBV6-1|TRBJ2-5|.
CASSGRTGRETQYF
TGTGCCAGCAGTGGTCGGACAGGGAGAGAGACCCAGTACTTC
>.|TRBV11-2|TRBJ1-1|.
CASSPNRASSNTEAFF
TGTGCCAGCAGCCCCAACCGGGCCAGCTCGAACACTGAAGCTTTCTTT
>TRBD1|TRBV11-2|TRBJ1-2|.
CASSPAPSDRGYGYTF
TGTGCCAGCAGCCCCGCACCATCAGACAGGGGATATGGCTACACCTTC
>.|TRBV18|TRBJ1-2|.
CASSPPLTVANYGYTF
TGTGCCAGCTCACCACCGTTAACAGTAGCTAACTATGGCTACACCTTC
>.|TRBV11-3|TRBJ2-6|.
CASSLRSSGANVLTF
TGTGCCAGCAGCTTAAGAAGCTCTGGGGCCAACGTCCTGACTTTC
>.|TRBV2|TRBJ1-2|.
CASSLGMTNYGYTF
TGTGCCAGCAGTTTGGGGATGACTAACTATGGCTACACCTTC
>TRBD2|TRBV7-7|TRBJ2-3|.
CASSSGGDSTDTQYF
TGTGCCAGCAGTAGCGGGGGAGACAGCACAGATACGCAGTATTTT
>.|TRBV5-1|TRBJ2-7|.
CASSLPHCYTTGGEEGVRTYEQYF
TGCGCCAGCAGCTTACCCCACTGCTATACGACAGGAGGGGAAGAAGGTGTACGGACCTACGAGCAGTACTTC
>.|TRBV30|TRBJ1-1|.
CAWKGNTEAFF
TGTGCCTGGAAAGGGAACACTGAAGCTTTCTTT
>.|TRBV4-1|TRBJ1-5|.
CASSQSGLGQPQHF
TGCGCCAGCAGCCAATCGGGGTTAGGTCAGCCCCAGCATTTT